This TCR beta chain was identified in a study of siplizumab effects on memory and regulatory T cells. Whole-study findings and limits: Siplizumab produced a significant drop in alloreactive sequences attributable to unstimulated CD4+ memory cells. Confirmation was lacking for the suppressive function of proliferating Tregs derived from siplizumab cultures. Naive T cells appeared more diverse than memory cells and seemed to be major alloresponse contributors.

V was clipped by 2 bases and J by 0 bases, with 11 bases between them. This CDR3 has 17 amino acids. Germline V CDR1 and CDR2: LGHNA, YSLEER. Here immunoSEQ multiplex PCR was the method, and the copy in TCRdb shows in-frame clones only, minus some. The top ten hold roughly 14% of the sample, which has about 87,000 clones, about nine tenths seen once. In regard to this clone: Its antigen remains unknown.

The receptor was isolated from a human donor in good health. The genes are TRBV4-3 and TRBJ2-6, with D possibly matching TRBD1 (5 bases). The source material was CD4+ T cells sorted from blood. CDR3 coding DNA: TGCGCCAGCAGCCAAAAGACAGACCTCTCTGGGGCCAACGTCCTGACTTTC. It codes for CASSQKTDLSGANVLTF.